The 2 T cell receptor beta chains listed next were all sequenced from one sample in a study of control samples from healthy donors and cancer patients. The repertoire was sequenced with immunoSEQ multiplex PCR; TCRdb's copy has only in-frame clones and lacks some. Here the sample spans around 110,000 clones, 93% being singletons. Source material: blood. Every receptor here comes from a man under 40 in good health.

This clone was counted once. The chain links TRBV12-1 to TRBJ2-7; no check of the table's D call, TRBD2, against the DNA was made. TRBV12-1 corresponds to a pseudogene. This CDR3 comprises 14 residues. CDR3 amino acids: CASPPSGGNYEQYF. The DNA of the CDR3 is TGTGCCAGCCCGCCCTCGGGGGGGAACTACGAGCAGTACTTC.

A word on this clone: Other DNA sequences in this sample translate to the same CDR3. The rearrangement links TRBV27 to TRBJ1-4; D gene unclear. Germline CDR1 is MNHEY and CDR2 is SMNVEV (reference sequence). The germline V and J ends were trimmed by 2 bases and 8 bases, with 3 bases remaining between them. The CDR3 contains 11 residues. The DNA of the CDR3 is TGTGCCAGCAGTTTAGGGGAAAAACTGTTTTTT. Translated, it gives CASSLGEKLFF.